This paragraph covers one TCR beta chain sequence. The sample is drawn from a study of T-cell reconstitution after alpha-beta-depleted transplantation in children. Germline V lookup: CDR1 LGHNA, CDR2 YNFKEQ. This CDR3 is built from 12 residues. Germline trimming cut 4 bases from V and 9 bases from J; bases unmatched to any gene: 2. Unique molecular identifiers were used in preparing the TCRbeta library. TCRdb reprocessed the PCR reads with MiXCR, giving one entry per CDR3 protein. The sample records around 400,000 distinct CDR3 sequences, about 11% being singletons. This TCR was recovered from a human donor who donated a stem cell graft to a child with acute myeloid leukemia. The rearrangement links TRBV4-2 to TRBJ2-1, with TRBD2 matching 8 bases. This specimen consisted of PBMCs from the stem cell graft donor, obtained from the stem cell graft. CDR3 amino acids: CASSLSGAEQFF. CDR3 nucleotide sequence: TGTGCCAGCAGCCTTAGCGGGGCTGAGCAGTTCTTC.